The rows below give T cell receptor beta chains drawn from one sample of a study of shared clonotypes between healthy human individuals. Assay: immunoSEQ multiplex PCR; the TCRdb copy retains only in-frame clones and omits some. This table has about 480,000 clones, approximately 79% appearing once. Sequences were obtained from PBMCs. The receptors originated from a middle-aged woman in good health. Some clones in this sample may be carry-over from other donors' samples. Both conserved end residues are part of each CDR3. D genes are given only for firm matches. Only part of the rows carry a size: once, few, many, or a class if the clone is expanded.

TRBJ1-1 . . TRBV5-1 CASSLVPANTEAFF TGCGCCAGCAGCTTGGTGCCAGCCAACACTGAAGCTTTCTTT
TRBJ2-5 once . TRBV27 CASSLQGVGGVQETQYF TGTGCCAGCAGTTTACAGGGGGTGGGAGGCGTGCAAGAGACCCAGTACTTC
TRBJ1-2 . . TRBV6-5 CASSNGRTDYGYTF TGTGCCAGCAGTAACGGACGGACCGATTATGGCTACACCTTC
TRBJ2-5 . . TRBV29-1 CSVASSETQYF TGCAGCGTTGCCTCTTCGGAGACCCAGTACTTC
TRBJ2-5 . . TRBV5-1 CASSTQGSQETQYF TGCGCCAGCAGCACCCAGGGTTCGCAAGAGACCCAGTACTTC
TRBJ1-1 . . TRBV4-2 CASSQQNQQGTEAFF TGTGCCAGCAGCCAACAAAACCAACAGGGTACTGAAGCTTTCTTT
TRBJ2-3 . . TRBV2 CASFPTGDTQYF TGTGCCAGCTTCCCGACGGGAGATACGCAGTATTTT
TRBJ1-1 . . TRBV5-6 CASSLKTDIWNTEAFF TGTGCCAGCAGCTTGAAAACGGACATATGGAACACTGAAGCTTTCTTT
TRBJ1-1 once . TRBV30 CAWSVMEGTEAFF TGTGCCTGGAGTGTAATGGAGGGAACTGAAGCTTTCTTT
TRBJ2-7 few . TRBV18 CASSKDSYEQYF TGTGCCAGCTCAAAAGACAGTTACGAGCAGTACTTC
TRBJ2-1 . . TRBV5-1 CASSLAVSYNEQFF TGCGCCAGCAGCTTGGCGGTGTCCTACAATGAGCAGTTCTTC
TRBJ2-3 . . TRBV25-1 CASSESGNTDTQYF TGTGCCAGCAGTGAATCAGGAAACACAGATACGCAGTATTTT
TRBJ1-2 . . TRBV4-1 CASSQDPGTSGGYTF TGCGCCAGCAGCCAAGATCCAGGTACTAGCGGTGGCTACACCTTC
TRBJ2-3 . TRBD1 TRBV2 CASSDYGTALDTQYF TGTGCCAGCAGTGATTATGGGACAGCTTTAGATACGCAGTATTTT
TRBJ2-1 . TRBD1 TRBV5-1 CASRGQGAHNEQFF TGCGCCAGCAGGGGACAGGGGGCCCACAATGAGCAGTTCTTC
TRBJ2-7 . . TRBV7-9 CASSRPDYEQYF TGTGCCAGCAGTCGGCCAGACTACGAGCAGTACTTC
TRBJ2-4 once TRBD1 TRBV29-1 CSVSVGQKNIQYF TGCAGCGTTTCGGTGGGACAGAAAAACATTCAGTACTTC
TRBJ1-5 . . TRBV6-5 CASSRYSNQPQHF TGTGCCAGCAGCCGGTATAGCAATCAGCCCCAGCATTTT
TRBJ2-5 . TRBD2 TRBV11-2 CASSPRRGTSKIQETQYF TGTGCCAGCAGCCCGAGGCGTGGGACTAGTAAAATCCAAGAGACCCAGTACTTC
TRBJ2-1 . TRBD2 TRBV4-2 CASSQDQRGYNEQFF TGTGCCAGCAGCCAAGATCAGCGGGGCTACAATGAGCAGTTCTTC
TRBJ2-1 . . TRBV13 CASSRGRSEQFF TGTGCCAGCTCAAGGGGGAGGAGTGAGCAGTTCTTC
TRBJ2-3 . TRBD2 TRBV7-3 CASSRTSGTDTQYF TGTGCCAGCAGCCGGACTAGCGGCACAGATACGCAGTATTTT
TRBJ2-7 few . TRBV21-1 CASSLSRVGAGYEQYF TGTGCCAGCAGCCTAAGCAGGGTAGGGGCCGGCTACGAGCAGTACTTC
TRBJ2-7 . . TRBV2 CASNTRRASYEQYF TGTGCCAGCAACACTAGAAGGGCCTCCTACGAGCAGTACTTC
TRBJ2-7 . TRBD2 TRBV28 CATRTSGSHEQYF TGTGCCACCCGGACTAGCGGGAGCCACGAGCAGTACTTC
TRBJ1-1 few TRBD1 TRBV28 CASRYFDRDSEAFF TGTGCCAGCAGATACTTCGACCGGGACAGTGAAGCTTTCTTT
TRBJ2-1 once TRBD1 TRBV10-2 CASKHPQGDEQFF TGCGCCAGCAAACACCCTCAGGGGGATGAGCAGTTCTTC
TRBJ2-2 few . TRBV7-9 CASTPMANTGELFF TGTGCCAGCACCCCCATGGCGAACACCGGGGAGCTGTTTTTT
TRBJ1-5 . . TRBV30 CAWSGGTAADQPQHF TGTGCCTGGAGTGGGGGGACCGCGGCCGATCAGCCCCAGCATTTT
TRBJ2-2 once TRBD2 TRBV4-1 CASSQPTSGNAGELFF TGCGCCAGCAGCCAACCCACTAGCGGGAATGCCGGGGAGCTGTTTTTT
TRBJ2-5 . TRBD2 TRBV29-1 CSLLTSGPQGGETQYF TGCAGCCTCCTGACTAGCGGGCCCCAGGGGGGAGAGACCCAGTACTTC
TRBJ2-4 once TRBD1 TRBV14 CASRLRGRPPRYVDKNIQYF TGTGCCAGCAGGTTGAGGGGGCGGCCTCCCCGTTATGTGGACAAAAACATTCAGTACTTC
TRBJ2-1 few . TRBV28 CASSWSLGADEQFF TGTGCCAGCAGTTGGTCCCTAGGTGCGGATGAGCAGTTCTTC
TRBJ1-2 . . TRBV29-1 CSVQMGDGYTF TGCAGCGTTCAAATGGGGGATGGCTACACCTTC
TRBJ2-7 . TRBD1 TRBV7-6 CASSRTGNEQYF TGTGCCAGCAGCAGGACAGGTAACGAGCAGTACTTC
TRBJ2-1 . TRBD1 TRBV11-2 CASSPRQGSSYNEQFF TGTGCCAGCAGCCCTCGACAGGGGAGCTCCTACAATGAGCAGTTCTTC
TRBJ1-4 . . TRBV7-9 CASSLAGANEKLFF TGTGCCAGCAGCTTAGCCGGGGCTAATGAAAAACTGTTTTTT
TRBJ2-2 . . TRBV5-1 CASRGGRANTGELFF TGCGCCAGCAGAGGTGGCAGGGCTAACACCGGGGAGCTGTTTTTT
TRBJ2-3 . TRBD2 TRBV2 CASRALAGVADTQYF TGTGCCAGCCGTGCACTAGCGGGAGTAGCAGATACGCAGTATTTT
TRBJ2-1 . . TRBV4-2 CASSQEGDGSGVGEQFF TGTGCCAGCAGCCAAGAGGGTGACGGGAGTGGCGTGGGTGAGCAGTTCTTC
TRBJ2-2 once TRBD2 TRBV10-1 CARGVAGGTGELFF TGCGCCAGAGGGGTCGCGGGAGGCACCGGGGAGCTGTTTTTT
TRBJ2-5 . . TRBV5-4 CASSSAGLAAQETQYF TGTGCCAGCAGCTCCGCAGGATTAGCGGCCCAAGAGACCCAGTACTTC
TRBJ2-1 . . TRBV5-4 CASSLDGGRTYNEQFF TGTGCCAGCAGCTTGGACGGGGGGCGGACCTACAATGAGCAGTTCTTC
TRBJ2-3 . TRBD1 TRBV7-2 CASTPRQGPTDTQYF TGTGCCAGCACCCCCAGACAGGGGCCCACAGATACGCAGTATTTT
TRBJ2-3 . . TRBV18 CASSRERPSTDTQYF TGTGCCAGCTCACGGGAGCGCCCGAGCACAGATACGCAGTATTTT
TRBJ2-1 . . TRBV13 CASSKQSSYNEQFF TGTGCCAGCAGCAAACAAAGCTCCTACAATGAGCAGTTCTTC
TRBJ2-3 . TRBD2 TRBV4-2 CASSQRGGTSGSDTQYF TGTGCCAGCAGCCAACGAGGCGGGACTAGCGGGTCTGATACGCAGTATTTT
TRBJ2-5 . . TRBV19 CASRGPLEVETQYF TGTGCCAGCCGAGGGCCACTTGAGGTGGAGACCCAGTACTTC